The rows below give T cell receptor beta chains drawn from one sample of a study of PD-1 blockade in mismatch repair-deficient tumors. Method: immunoSEQ multiplex PCR; TCRdb's copy keeps in-frame clones and lacks some. Among tens of thousands of clones listed, 65% to 85% were seen once. The starting material was PBMCs, obtained around 40 weeks after starting pembrolizumab. The receptors originated from an adult with mismatch repair-deficient cancer. The CDR3 runs from the conserved cysteine through the conserved F or W. The D gene is left open where the match is weak. Some rows mark clone size as missing; the rest say once, few, many or name a class of expanded clone.

>TRBV7-3|TRBJ1-2|-|-
CASSEDRGYGYTF
TGTGCCAGCAGCGAAGACCGCGGCTATGGCTACACCTTC
>TRBV7-9|TRBJ2-5|-|TRBD1
CASSLGVRGETQYF
TGTGCCAGCAGCTTAGGGGTCAGGGGGGAGACCCAGTACTTC
>TRBV7-9|TRBJ1-2|once|TRBD1
CASSPDRGINGYTF
TGTGCCAGCAGCCCCGACAGGGGGATTAACGGCTACACCTTC
>TRBV2|TRBJ1-2|once|TRBD1
CASSEALLETGADGYTF
TGTGCCAGCAGTGAAGCGCTTTTAGAGACAGGGGCGGATGGCTACACCTTC
>TRBV5-6|TRBJ1-4|-|TRBD1
CASSDLGQGGEKLFF
TGTGCCAGCAGCGACCTCGGACAGGGAGGGGAAAAACTGTTTTTT
>TRBV7-9|TRBJ1-1|-|TRBD1
CASSRDRGAEAFF
TGTGCCAGCTCCCGGGACAGGGGTGCTGAAGCTTTCTTT
>TRBV7-9|TRBJ2-1|-|TRBD2
CASSLSAGGSGYNEQFF
TGTGCCAGCAGCTTGTCCGCGGGCGGGAGTGGCTACAATGAGCAGTTCTTC
>TRBV6-1|TRBJ1-3|-|TRBD1
CASSEIGTGLRTGNTIYF
TGTGCCAGCAGTGAAATAGGGACAGGCCTTCGGACTGGAAACACCATATATTTT
>TRBV7-9|TRBJ2-3|-|-
CASSPIRLEVVDTQYF
TGTGCCAGCAGCCCCATTCGACTAGAAGTAGTAGATACGCAGTATTTT
>TRBV20-1|TRBJ2-1|-|-
CSVKGLDEQFF
TGCAGTGTTAAGGGGCTAGATGAGCAGTTCTTC
>TRBV4-1|TRBJ1-1|-|-
CASSQDPNSFRARAEAFF
TGCGCCAGCAGCCAAGATCCCAATTCCTTCCGGGCCAGGGCTGAAGCTTTCTTT
>TRBV10-2|TRBJ2-1|-|TRBD2
CASSGVKAGAADEQFF
TGCGCCAGCAGTGGGGTTAAAGCGGGAGCAGCAGATGAGCAGTTCTTC
>TRBV7-2|TRBJ2-7|-|-
CASSLYALSYEQYF
TGTGCCAGCAGCTTATATGCACTCTCCTACGAGCAGTACTTC
>TRBV6-6|TRBJ1-2|-|-
CASSYVAAYGYTF
TGTGCCAGCAGTTACGTAGCTGCCTATGGCTACACCTTC
>TRBV19|TRBJ2-2|-|TRBD2
CASSLPGLGVAGELFF
TGTGCCAGTAGTCTCCCGGGACTAGGGGTAGCCGGGGAGCTGTTTTTT
>TRBV28|TRBJ1-4|-|-
CASSLDGHYEKLFF
TGTGCCAGCAGTTTGGACGGACATTATGAAAAACTGTTTTTT
>TRBV5-1|TRBJ2-6|-|-
CASGSEIYTGANVLTF
TGCGCCAGCGGGAGTGAGATCTATACCGGGGCCAACGTCCTGACTTTC